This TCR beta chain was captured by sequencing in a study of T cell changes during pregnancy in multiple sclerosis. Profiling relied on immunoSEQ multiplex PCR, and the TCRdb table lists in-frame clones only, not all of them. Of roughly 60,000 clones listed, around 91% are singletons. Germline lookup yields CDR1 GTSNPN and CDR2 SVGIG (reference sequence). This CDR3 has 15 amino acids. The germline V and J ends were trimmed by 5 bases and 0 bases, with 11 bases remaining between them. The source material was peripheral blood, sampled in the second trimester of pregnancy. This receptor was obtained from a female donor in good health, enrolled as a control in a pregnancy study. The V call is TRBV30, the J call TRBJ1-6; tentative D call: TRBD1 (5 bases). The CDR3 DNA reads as TGTGCCTGGTGGGACTGGAGCTCCTATAATTCACCCCTCCACTTT. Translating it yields CAWWDWSSYNSPLHF.